This record looks at one T cell receptor beta chain sequence and its context. This clonotype was recorded a few times. Its recognized antigen is unknown. Base qualities are missing; no much larger clone stands one base away. These data are taken from a study of T-cell memory formation after mild COVID-19 (dated by TCRdb to the early 2020s). At the level of the whole study: Most TCR sequence clusters were specific to one of the two donors. In a couple of donors, T-cell clones that expanded and contracted after mild COVID-19 were followed by sequencing TCRalpha and TCRbeta repertoires longitudinally. Two young, previously healthy adult volunteers made up the cohort, one male and one female. General study outcomes and caveats: Whether the second-wave clones peaking on day 37 were SARS-CoV-2 specific was not confirmed. Clones contracting from day 15 to 85 had balanced CD4/CD8 phenotypes, while a second wave expanding from day 15 to 37 was biased towards CD4+. Contracting CD4+ clones turned up mainly in the CM and EM memory subsets, whereas EMRA was where CD8+ clones were enriched. Some responding clones were detected in pre-infection memory, suggesting pre-existing cross-reactive memory T cells joined the SARS-CoV-2 response. Only a couple of mild cases were covered by the study, and larger cohorts that include severe cases with pre-infection samples were considered necessary.

Ficoll-Paque density gradient centrifugation was used to isolate PBMCs. Sequenced using an Illumina NovaSeq 6000. TCRalpha and TCRbeta cDNA libraries were constructed by 5'RACE with constant-segment primers, with sample barcodes and unique molecular identifiers being introduced. RNA was extracted from every sample with Trizol reagent. Library amplification was performed in two PCR steps, and a second sample barcode and Illumina TruSeq adapters were introduced in the second step. Sequencing of libraries was performed on an Illumina NovaSeq with 2 x 150 bp paired-end reads. On the authors' methods: Reads were demultiplexed and collapsed into UMI-guided consensus sequences with migec v1.2.7. Using mixcr v2.1.11, UMI consensuses were aligned to TRA and TRB V and J templates and then assembled into clonotypes. Expanded or contracted clonotypes were those called significant by both edgeR and NoisET, with noise models trained on biological replicates. For edgeR calls, a false discovery rate-adjusted p below 0.01 and a log2 fold-change threshold of 1 were applied. As an exploratory analysis of dynamics, max-normalized trajectories of the 1000 most abundant clonotypes were examined with PCA combined with hierarchical clustering. The CD4 or CD8 phenotype of responding clones was assigned using the separately sequenced CD4+ and CD8+ repertoires. The raw public reads went through TCRdb reprocessing: fastp at Q25, MiXCR clone calling, in-frame beta chains kept. Under each unique CDR3 protein, matching rows form one entry showing the most common genes and DNA. These V and J calls rely on TCRdb rather than the paper's analysis. The sample records approximately 13,000 distinct CDR3 sequences, roughly 15% of which are singletons. The ten largest clones add up to roughly 50% of the sample.

The CDR3 holds 15 amino acids from the cysteine to the phenylalanine. Only the CDR3 portion is preserved as DNA: 45 bases, with reading frame beginning at the first base. Per the germline V gene, MNHNS is the CDR1 and SASEGT is the CDR2. V was cut back by 7 bases and J by 5 bases, leaving a gap of 20 bases between them. This receptor was obtained from a man aged 18 to 35 who had mild COVID-19 (a few samples of this study predate the infection). The sample titles of this study are shuffled in the database, so cell type and time point are left out; the donor was told from shared clones. The chain is assembled from TRBV6-1 and TRBJ2-5; TRBD2 is perhaps the D gene, given 7 matching bases. The sequenced sample was PBMCs or a T cell subset sorted from them (not recorded which). The CDR3 corresponds to CASTPWGGAPETQYF. At the DNA level, the sequence is TGTGCCAGCACCCCCTGGGGGGGGGCTCCGGAGACCCAGTACTTC.